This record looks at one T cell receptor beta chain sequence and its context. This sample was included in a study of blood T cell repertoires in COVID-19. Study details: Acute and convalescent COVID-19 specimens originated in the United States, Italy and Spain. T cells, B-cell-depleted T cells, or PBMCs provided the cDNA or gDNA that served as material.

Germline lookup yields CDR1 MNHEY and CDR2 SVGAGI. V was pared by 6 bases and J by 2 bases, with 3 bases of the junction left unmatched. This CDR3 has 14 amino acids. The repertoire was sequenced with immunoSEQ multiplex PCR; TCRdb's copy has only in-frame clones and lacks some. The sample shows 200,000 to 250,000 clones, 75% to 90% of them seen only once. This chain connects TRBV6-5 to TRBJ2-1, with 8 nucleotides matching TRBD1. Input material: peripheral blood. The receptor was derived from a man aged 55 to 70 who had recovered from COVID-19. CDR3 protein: CASRTGDPYNEQFF. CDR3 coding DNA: TGTGCCAGCAGGACAGGGGACCCCTACAATGAGCAGTTCTTC.